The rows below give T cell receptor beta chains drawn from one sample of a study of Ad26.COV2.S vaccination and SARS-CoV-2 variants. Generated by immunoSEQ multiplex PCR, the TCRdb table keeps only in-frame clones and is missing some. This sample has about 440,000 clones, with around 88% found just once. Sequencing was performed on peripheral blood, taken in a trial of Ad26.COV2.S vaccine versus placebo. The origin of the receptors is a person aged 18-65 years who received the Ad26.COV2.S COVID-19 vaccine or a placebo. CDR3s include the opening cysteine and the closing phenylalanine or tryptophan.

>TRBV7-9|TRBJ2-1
CASSNMRDTSVVF
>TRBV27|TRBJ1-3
CASRAQGRSGNTIYF
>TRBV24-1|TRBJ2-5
CATAAGGRETQYF
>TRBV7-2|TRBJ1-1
CASTPRRLPGMNTEAFF
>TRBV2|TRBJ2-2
CASRRDSTGELFF
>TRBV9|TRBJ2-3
CASSVGSSRDTDTQYF
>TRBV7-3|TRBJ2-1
CASSSASGYNEQFF
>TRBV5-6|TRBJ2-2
CASSYGTGSGELFF
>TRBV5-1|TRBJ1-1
CASSFVGREGNEAFF
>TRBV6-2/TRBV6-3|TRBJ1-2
CASSSNHMAGGNYGYTF
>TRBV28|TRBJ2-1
CASSLLQGQGQFF